This is a list of T cell receptor beta chains from one sample in a study of beta chain features in type 1 diabetes. Clones were read by immunoSEQ multiplex PCR, and TCRdb kept only the in-frame ones, dropping some. The sample has hundreds of thousands of clones; roughly 10% are singletons. Sequencing used naive CD4+ T cells from blood. The receptors were sampled from a woman under 30 in good health. Each CDR3 is given with its conserved first and last residue. The D gene is left open where the match is weak. Clone sizes are given selectively: once, few, many, or a class where the clone is expanded.

NA	NA	TRBV7-9	TRBJ2-1	CASSLAGGYSYNEQFF	TGTGCCAGCAGCTTAGCGGGAGGTTACTCCTACAATGAGCAGTTCTTC
NA	NA	TRBV11-1	TRBJ2-3	CASSPVGTDTQYF	TGTGCCAGCAGCCCCGTGGGCACAGATACGCAGTATTTT
few	NA	TRBV30	TRBJ1-2	CAWISGLNRIRGAYGYTF	TGTGCCTGGATCTCGGGGCTTAACCGGATCAGGGGAGCCTATGGCTACACCTTC
NA	NA	TRBV9	TRBJ2-1	CASSVGGSYNEQFF	TGTGCCAGCAGCGTAGGCGGAAGCTACAATGAGCAGTTCTTC
few	NA	TRBV30	TRBJ2-5	CAWRYTKETQYF	TGTGCCTGGAGATATACGAAAGAGACCCAGTACTTC
NA	TRBD1	TRBV7-6	TRBJ2-3	CASSLALQGVNTDTQYF	TGTGCCAGCAGCTTAGCTTTACAGGGGGTTAACACAGATACGCAGTATTTT
few	TRBD1	TRBV6-6	TRBJ2-1	CASSSTGTGDNEQFF	TGTGCCAGCAGTAGCACCGGGACAGGGGACAATGAGCAGTTCTTC
NA	NA	TRBV7-6	TRBJ2-1	CASSSRAPTEQFF	TGTGCCAGCAGCTCCAGGGCACCTACTGAGCAGTTCTTC
NA	NA	TRBV19	TRBJ2-1	CASTIRSGPYYEQFF	TGTGCCAGTACCATCAGGTCCGGACCTTACTATGAGCAGTTCTTC
few	NA	TRBV28	TRBJ2-5	CASSLWQFQETQYF	TGTGCCAGCAGTTTGTGGCAGTTCCAAGAGACCCAGTACTTC
NA	NA	TRBV7-6	TRBJ2-5	CASSLGRAMATRKRETQYF	TGTGCCAGCAGCTTAGGACGCGCGATGGCAACCCGAAAAAGAGAGACCCAGTACTTC
few	NA	TRBV15	TRBJ2-4	CATTIADLAKNIQYF	TGTGCCACCACCATCGCCGATCTAGCCAAAAACATTCAGTACTTC
few	TRBD1	TRBV28	TRBJ2-1	CASIKLGTGKNEQFF	TGTGCCAGCATTAAGCTCGGGACAGGGAAAAATGAGCAGTTCTTC
NA	NA	TRBV9	TRBJ2-1	CASSVSSNAGVNEQFF	TGTGCCAGCAGCGTAAGTTCGAATGCAGGGGTAAATGAGCAGTTCTTC
few	NA	TRBV15	TRBJ2-1	CATSRNPRRSYNEQFF	TGTGCCACCAGCCGAAATCCGAGGAGGTCCTACAATGAGCAGTTCTTC
NA	NA	TRBV14	TRBJ2-5	CASSQGGNQETQYF	TGTGCCAGCAGCCAGGGAGGCAACCAAGAGACCCAGTACTTC
NA	NA	TRBV7-9	TRBJ1-1	CASSLTERTEAFF	TGTGCCAGCAGCTTAACGGAAAGGACTGAAGCTTTCTTT
NA	NA	TRBV29-1	TRBJ1-1	CSVLGQPNTEAFF	TGCAGCGTCCTAGGACAGCCGAACACTGAAGCTTTCTTT
NA	NA	TRBV6-1	TRBJ2-5	CASSEPGGREETQYF	TGTGCCAGCAGTGAACCCGGGGGCAGGGAAGAGACCCAGTACTTC
few	NA	TRBV9	TRBJ1-5	CASSGTGSGPQHF	TGTGCCAGCAGCGGTACAGGGTCCGGGCCCCAGCATTTT
NA	TRBD1	TRBV4-2	TRBJ2-1	CASSQRVQGQGTGQFF	TGTGCCAGCAGCCAAAGGGTCCAGGGACAGGGAACCGGCCAGTTCTTC
few	NA	TRBV15	TRBJ1-1	CATSISLGNTEAFF	TGTGCCACCAGCATCTCCTTGGGGAACACTGAAGCTTTCTTT
NA	NA	TRBV7-2	TRBJ2-7	CASSSGIFPTYEQYF	TGTGCCAGCAGCTCGGGGATTTTTCCAACCTACGAGCAGTACTTC
NA	NA	TRBV7-9	TRBJ2-4	CASSLVNGGEYF	TGTGCCAGCAGCTTAGTGAACGGCGGGGAGTACTTC
few	NA	TRBV28	TRBJ2-4	CASSPALWGNIQYF	TGTGCCAGCAGTCCGGCCCTCTGGGGAAACATTCAGTACTTC
few	TRBD1	TRBV14	TRBJ2-7	CASSPLPLSDRTLSEQYF	TGTGCCAGCAGCCCCCTCCCCCTTTCGGACAGGACCCTTTCCGAGCAGTACTTC
few	TRBD1	TRBV18	TRBJ1-6	CASSTSGTVSSPLHF	TGTGCCAGCTCAACATCCGGGACAGTCAGTTCACCCCTCCACTTT
few	NA	TRBV25-1	TRBJ1-3	CASSQPGAGNTIYF	TGTGCCAGCAGCCAACCGGGGGCAGGAAACACCATATATTTT
NA	TRBD2	TRBV30	TRBJ2-7	CAWSVSRTSGRNEQYF	TGTGCCTGGAGTGTATCGCGGACTAGCGGGAGGAACGAGCAGTACTTC
few	TRBD2	TRBV2	TRBJ2-1	CASSELGGRALNEQFF	TGTGCCAGCAGTGAATTGGGCGGGAGGGCCCTGAATGAGCAGTTCTTC
few	TRBD1	TRBV29-1	TRBJ2-3	CSVQGAPGDTQYF	TGCAGCGTTCAGGGGGCCCCGGGGGATACGCAGTATTTT